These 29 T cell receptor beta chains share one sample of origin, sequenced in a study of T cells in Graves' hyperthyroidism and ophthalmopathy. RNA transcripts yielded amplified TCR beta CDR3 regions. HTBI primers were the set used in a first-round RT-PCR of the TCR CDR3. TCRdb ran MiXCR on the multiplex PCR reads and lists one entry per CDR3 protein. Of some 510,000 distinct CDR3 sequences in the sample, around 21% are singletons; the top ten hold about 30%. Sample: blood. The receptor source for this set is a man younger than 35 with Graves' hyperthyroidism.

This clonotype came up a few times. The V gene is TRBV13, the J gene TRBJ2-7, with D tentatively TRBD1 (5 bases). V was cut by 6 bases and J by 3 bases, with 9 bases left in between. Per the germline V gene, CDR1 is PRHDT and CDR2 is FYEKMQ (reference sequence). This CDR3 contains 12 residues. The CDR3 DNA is TGTGCCAGCAGGGTCACAGGCTACGAGCAGTACTTC. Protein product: CASRVTGYEQYF.

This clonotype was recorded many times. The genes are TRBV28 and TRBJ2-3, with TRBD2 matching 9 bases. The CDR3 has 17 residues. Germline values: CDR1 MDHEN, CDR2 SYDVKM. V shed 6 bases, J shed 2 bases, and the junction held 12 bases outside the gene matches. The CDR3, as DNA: TGTGCCAGCAGCTCCCCTCTCCGACTAGCGGACACAGATACGCAGTATTTT. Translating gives CASSSPLRLADTDTQYF. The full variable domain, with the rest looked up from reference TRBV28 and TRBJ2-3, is DVKVTQSSRYLVKRTGEKVFLECVQDMDHENMFWYRQDPGLGLRLIYFSYDVKMKEKGDIPEGYSVSREKKERFSLILESASTNQTSMYLCASSSPLRLADTDTQYFGPGTRLTVL.

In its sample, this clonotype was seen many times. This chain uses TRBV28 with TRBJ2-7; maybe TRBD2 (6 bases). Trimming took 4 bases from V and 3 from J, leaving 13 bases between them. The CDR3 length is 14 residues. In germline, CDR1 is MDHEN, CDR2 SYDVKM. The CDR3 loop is CASSSGLGYYEQYF. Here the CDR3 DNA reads TGTGCCAGCAGTTCGGGACTTGGGTACTACGAGCAGTACTTC.

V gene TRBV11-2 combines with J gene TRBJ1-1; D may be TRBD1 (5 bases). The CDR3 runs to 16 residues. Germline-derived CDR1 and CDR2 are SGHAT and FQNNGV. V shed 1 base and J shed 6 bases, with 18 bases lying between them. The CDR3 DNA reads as TGTGCCAGCAGCTTAGTCACAGGAGGTAGTGACGCTGAAGCTTTCTTT. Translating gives CASSLVTGGSDAEAFF. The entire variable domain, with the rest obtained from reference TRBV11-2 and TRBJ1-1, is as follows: EAGVAQSPRYKIIEKRQSVAFWCNPISGHATLYWYQQILGQGPKLLIQFQNNGVVDDSQLPKDRFSAERLKGVDSTLKIQPAKLEDSAVYLCASSLVTGGSDAEAFFGQGTRLTVV.

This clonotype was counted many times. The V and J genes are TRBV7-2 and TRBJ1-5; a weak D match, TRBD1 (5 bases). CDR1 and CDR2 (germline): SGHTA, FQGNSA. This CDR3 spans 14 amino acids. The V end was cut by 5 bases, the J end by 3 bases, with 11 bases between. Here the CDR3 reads CASSTPGVNQPQHF. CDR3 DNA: TGTGCCAGCAGCACCCCGGGGGTCAATCAGCCCCAGCATTTT.

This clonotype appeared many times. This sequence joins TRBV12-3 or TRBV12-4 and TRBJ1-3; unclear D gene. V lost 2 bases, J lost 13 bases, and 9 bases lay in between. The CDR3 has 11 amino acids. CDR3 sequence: CASSLTAEIYF. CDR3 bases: TGTGCCAGCAGTTTAACCGCAGAGATATATTTT.

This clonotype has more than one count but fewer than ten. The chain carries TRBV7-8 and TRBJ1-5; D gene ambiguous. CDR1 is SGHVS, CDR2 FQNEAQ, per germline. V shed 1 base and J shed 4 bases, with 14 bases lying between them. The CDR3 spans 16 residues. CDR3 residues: CASSLGWWSPNQPQHF. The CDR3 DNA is TGTGCCAGCAGCTTAGGGTGGTGGTCGCCGAATCAGCCCCAGCATTTT.

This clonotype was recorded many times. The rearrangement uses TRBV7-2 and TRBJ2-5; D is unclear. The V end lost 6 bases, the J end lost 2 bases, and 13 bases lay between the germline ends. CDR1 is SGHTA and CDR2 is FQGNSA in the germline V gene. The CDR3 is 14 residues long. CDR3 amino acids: CASSRYREQETQYF. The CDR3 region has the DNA TGTGCCAGCAGTCGGTACAGAGAACAAGAGACCCAGTACTTC.

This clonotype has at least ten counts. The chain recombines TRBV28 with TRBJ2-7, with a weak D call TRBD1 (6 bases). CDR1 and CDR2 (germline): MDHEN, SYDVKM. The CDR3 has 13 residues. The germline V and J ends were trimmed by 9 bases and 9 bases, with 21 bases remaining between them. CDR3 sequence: CASRAAGVSAQYF. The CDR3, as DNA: TGTGCCAGTAGGGCGGCAGGGGTGTCGGCGCAGTACTTC.

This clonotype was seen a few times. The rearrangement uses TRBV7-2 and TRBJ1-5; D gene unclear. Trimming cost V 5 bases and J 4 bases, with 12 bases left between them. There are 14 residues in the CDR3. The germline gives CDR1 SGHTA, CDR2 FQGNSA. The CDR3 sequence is CASSPKVGNQPQHF. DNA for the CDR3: TGTGCCAGCAGCCCTAAGGTGGGGAATCAGCCCCAGCATTTT.

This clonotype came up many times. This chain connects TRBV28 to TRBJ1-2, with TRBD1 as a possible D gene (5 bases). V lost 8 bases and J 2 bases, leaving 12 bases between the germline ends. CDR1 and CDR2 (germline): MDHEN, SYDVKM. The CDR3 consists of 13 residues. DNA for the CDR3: TGTGCCAGCCTGGGGGGGAGAAACTATGGCTACACCTTC. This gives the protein CASLGGRNYGYTF.

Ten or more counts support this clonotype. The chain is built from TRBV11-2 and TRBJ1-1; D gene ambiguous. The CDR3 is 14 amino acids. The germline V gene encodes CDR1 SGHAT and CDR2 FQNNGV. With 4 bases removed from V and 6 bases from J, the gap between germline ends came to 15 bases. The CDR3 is CASSYYPGGPEAFF. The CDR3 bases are TGTGCCAGCAGCTACTATCCCGGAGGCCCTGAAGCTTTCTTT.

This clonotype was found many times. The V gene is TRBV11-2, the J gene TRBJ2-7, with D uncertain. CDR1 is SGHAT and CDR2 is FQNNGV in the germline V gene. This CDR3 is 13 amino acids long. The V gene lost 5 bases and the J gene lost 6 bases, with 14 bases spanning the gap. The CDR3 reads CASSPTVSGEQYF. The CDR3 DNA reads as TGTGCCAGCAGCCCCACGGTTTCCGGCGAGCAGTACTTC.

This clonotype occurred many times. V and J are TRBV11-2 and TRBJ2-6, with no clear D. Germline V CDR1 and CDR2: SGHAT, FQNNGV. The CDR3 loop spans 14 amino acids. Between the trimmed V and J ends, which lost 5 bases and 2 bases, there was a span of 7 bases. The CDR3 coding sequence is TGTGCCAGCAGCACTGGGCCTGGGGCCAACGTCCTGACTTTC. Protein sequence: CASSTGPGANVLTF.

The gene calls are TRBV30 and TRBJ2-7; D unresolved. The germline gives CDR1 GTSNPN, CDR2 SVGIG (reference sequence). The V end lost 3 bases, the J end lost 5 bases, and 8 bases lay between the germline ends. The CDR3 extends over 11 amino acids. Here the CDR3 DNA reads TGTGCCTGGAGCAAGACCGACGAGCAGTACTTC. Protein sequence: CAWSKTDEQYF.

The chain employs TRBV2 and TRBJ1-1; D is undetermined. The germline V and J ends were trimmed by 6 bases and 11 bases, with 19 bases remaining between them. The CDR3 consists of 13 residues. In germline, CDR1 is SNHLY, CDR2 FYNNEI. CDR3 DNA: TGTGCCAGCAGCCTGGTACAGTTATTGCGTGCTTTCTTT. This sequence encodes CASSLVQLLRAFF.

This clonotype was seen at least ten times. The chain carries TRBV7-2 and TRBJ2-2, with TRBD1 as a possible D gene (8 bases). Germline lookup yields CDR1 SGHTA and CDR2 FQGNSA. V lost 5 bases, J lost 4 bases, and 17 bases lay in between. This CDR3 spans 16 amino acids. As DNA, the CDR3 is TGTGCCAGCAGCACGAGACAGGGGAGGGTCACCGGGGAGCTGTTTTTT. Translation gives CASSTRQGRVTGELFF.

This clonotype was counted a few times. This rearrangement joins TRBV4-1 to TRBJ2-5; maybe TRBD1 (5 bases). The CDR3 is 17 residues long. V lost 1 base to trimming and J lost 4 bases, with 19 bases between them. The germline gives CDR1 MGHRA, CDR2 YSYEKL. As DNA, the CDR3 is TGCGCCAGCAGCCAAGGATTTTCAAGGGGCCTTCCAGAGACCCAGTACTTC. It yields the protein CASSQGFSRGLPETQYF.

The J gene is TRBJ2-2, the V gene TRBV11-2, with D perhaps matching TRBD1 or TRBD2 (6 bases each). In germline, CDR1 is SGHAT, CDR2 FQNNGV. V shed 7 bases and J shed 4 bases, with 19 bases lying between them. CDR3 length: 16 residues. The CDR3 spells CASTSPPGARTGELFF. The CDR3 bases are TGTGCCAGCACCTCCCCTCCGGGGGCCCGCACCGGGGAGCTGTTTTTT.

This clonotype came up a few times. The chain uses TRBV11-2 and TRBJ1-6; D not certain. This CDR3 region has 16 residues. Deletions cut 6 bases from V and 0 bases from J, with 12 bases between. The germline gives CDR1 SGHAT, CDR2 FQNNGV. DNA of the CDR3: TGTGCCAGCAGGCAAACAGAGAGCTCCTATAATTCACCCCTCCACTTT. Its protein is CASRQTESSYNSPLHF.

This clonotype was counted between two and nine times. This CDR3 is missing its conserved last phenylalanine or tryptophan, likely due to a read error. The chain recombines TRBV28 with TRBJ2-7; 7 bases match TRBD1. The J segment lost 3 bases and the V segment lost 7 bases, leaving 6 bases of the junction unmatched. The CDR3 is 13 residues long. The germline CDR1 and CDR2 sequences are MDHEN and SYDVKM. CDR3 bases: TGTGCCAGCAACCACCGGGACAGCTACGAGCAGTACTCC. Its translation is CASNHRDSYEQYS.

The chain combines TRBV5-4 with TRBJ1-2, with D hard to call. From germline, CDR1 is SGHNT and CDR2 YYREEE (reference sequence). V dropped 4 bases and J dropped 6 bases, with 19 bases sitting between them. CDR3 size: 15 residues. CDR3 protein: CASSTSGRWGDGYTF. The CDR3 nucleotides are TGTGCCAGCAGCACGTCTGGACGGTGGGGAGATGGCTACACCTTC.

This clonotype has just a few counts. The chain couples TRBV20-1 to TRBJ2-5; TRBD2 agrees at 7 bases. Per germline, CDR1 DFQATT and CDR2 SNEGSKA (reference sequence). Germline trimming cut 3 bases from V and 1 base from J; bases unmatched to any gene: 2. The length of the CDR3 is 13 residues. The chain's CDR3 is CSARGGFQETQYF. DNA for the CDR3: TGCAGTGCTAGGGGGGGGTTCCAAGAGACCCAGTACTTC.

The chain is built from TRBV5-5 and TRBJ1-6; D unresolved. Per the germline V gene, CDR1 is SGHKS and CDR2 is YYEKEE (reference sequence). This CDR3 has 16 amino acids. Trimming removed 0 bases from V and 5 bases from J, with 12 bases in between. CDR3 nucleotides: TGTGCCAGCAGCTTGGCCGGACCTCGAGATAATTCACCCCTCCACTTT. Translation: CASSLAGPRDNSPLHF.

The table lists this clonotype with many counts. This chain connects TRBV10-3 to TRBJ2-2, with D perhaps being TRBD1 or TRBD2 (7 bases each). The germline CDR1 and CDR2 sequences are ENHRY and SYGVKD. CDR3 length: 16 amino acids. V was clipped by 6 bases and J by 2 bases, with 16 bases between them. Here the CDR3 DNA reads TGTGCCATCAGAGGGGGCGGGGGCCTCAACACCGGGGAGCTGTTTTTT. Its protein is CAIRGGGGLNTGELFF.

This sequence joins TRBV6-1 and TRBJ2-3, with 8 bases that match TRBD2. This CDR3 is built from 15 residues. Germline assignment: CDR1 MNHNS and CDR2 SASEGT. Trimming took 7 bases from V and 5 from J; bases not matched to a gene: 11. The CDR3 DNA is TGTGCCAGCAATGGCGGGGGGTATGGCGTAGATACGCAGTATTTT. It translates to CASNGGGYGVDTQYF.

The CDR3 sequence: CASAGSSLGTYEQYF. In DNA, the CDR3 is TGTGCCAGCGCAGGATCTTCGCTTGGGACCTACGAGCAGTACTTC. The chain links TRBV28 to TRBJ2-7; D is ambiguous. This CDR3 spans 15 amino acids. Germline V gives CDR1 MDHEN, CDR2 SYDVKM. V was trimmed by 8 bases and J by 2 bases, leaving 19 bases between them.

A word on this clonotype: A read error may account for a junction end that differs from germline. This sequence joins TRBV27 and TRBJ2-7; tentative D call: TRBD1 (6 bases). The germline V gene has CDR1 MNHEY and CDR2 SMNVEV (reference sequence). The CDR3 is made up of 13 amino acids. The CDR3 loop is CASSRDTPYERYF. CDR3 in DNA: TGTGCCAGCAGTCGGGACACACCCTACGAGCGGTACTTC.

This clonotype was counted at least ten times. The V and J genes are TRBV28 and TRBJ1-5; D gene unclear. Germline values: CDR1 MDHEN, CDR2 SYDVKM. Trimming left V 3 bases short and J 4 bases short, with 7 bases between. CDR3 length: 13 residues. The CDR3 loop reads CASSFSPNQPQHF. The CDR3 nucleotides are TGTGCCAGCAGTTTCTCGCCAAATCAGCCCCAGCATTTT.